These 3 T cell receptor beta chains were all obtained from the same sample, sequenced in a study of cytomegalovirus exposure and HLA in healthy donors. Primers for the PCR totalled 60 Vbeta and 13 Jbeta. The data were produced by immunoSEQ multiplex PCR, yet TCRdb's version contains in-frame clones alone and is incomplete. This table has around 110,000 clones, around two thirds appearing once. Sequencing was performed on PBMCs. These receptor sequences come from a woman aged 35 to 49 in good health and CMV-seropositive.

The sample holds a few counts of this clone. The CDR3 nucleotides read TGTGCCAGCAGGGCGACAGCGAACACTGAAGCTTTCTTT. As protein: CASRATANTEAFF. V usage is TRBV6-4 and J usage is TRBJ1-1, with D perhaps matching TRBD1 (5 bases). The CDR3 has 13 residues. Germline CDR1 is MRHNA and CDR2 is SNTAGT. V lost 6 bases, J lost 1 base, and 9 bases lay in between.

This chain links TRBV15 with TRBJ2-5; D is perhaps TRBD2 (5 bases). Germline CDR1 reads LNHNV; CDR2 reads YYDKDF (reference sequence). The V gene lost 4 bases and the J gene lost 5 bases, with 17 bases spanning the gap. There are 15 residues in the CDR3. The DNA for the CDR3 is TGTGCCACCAGCATTCTAAAAAATAGAGGGGAGACCCAGTACTTC. This translates into CATSILKNRGETQYF.

This clone showed up just a few times. The chain joins TRBV19 to TRBJ1-1; D is unclear. V shed 4 bases and J shed 3 bases, with 6 bases lying between them. Germline V gene lookup returns CDR1 LNHDA and CDR2 SQIVND (reference sequence). This CDR3 region has 12 residues. The DNA for the CDR3 is TGTGCCAGTAGTACTAGACACACTGAAGCTTTCTTT. This gives the protein CASSTRHTEAFF.